This T cell receptor (beta chain) was recorded in a study of blood T cell repertoires in COVID-19 (dated by TCRdb to between 2020 and 2021). For the study in its entirety: Collaborator samples came from the United States, Italy and Spain and covered acute and convalescent phases of COVID-19. Where HLA class I and class II types were available, the types were taken from metadata supplied by the sample provider, not from assay-based typing. Subjects who had been exposed to COVID-19, were actively infected with it, or had recovered from it provided the deeply sampled blood TCRbeta repertoires that made up the dataset. The sample metadata nearly always contained a de-identified subject ID, COVID-19 status, age in years and sex. The prospective study material was composed of cDNA or gDNA derived from T cells, B-cell-depleted T cells, or PBMCs. The repertoires were made available in a free public database intended to serve as a resource for research on the immune response to SARS-CoV-2. The samples were drawn from two sources: the first 160 participants of the ongoing ImmuneRACE study, and fewer than 1,500 subjects contributed by 6 global collaborators.

Notes on this clone: Its antigen is currently not known. Base qualities were left out, and no much larger clone turns up one base away.

Whole blood was collected in K2EDTA tubes by collaborating institutions according to the institutions' own protocols. For TCRbeta analysis, collaborator samples were shipped as frozen whole blood, as isolated PBMCs, or as DNA extracted from either sample type. What the study reported, not specific to this receptor: How much clinical and demographic metadata was included differed by source and by participant, and the metadata was provided uncurated.

The immunoSEQ Assay, a bias-controlled multiplex PCR, was used to amplify TCRbeta CDR3 regions from genomic DNA. On the authors' methods: Within the assay, amplification of reference gene primers was used to estimate how many nucleated cells each sample contained. Sequence reads were collapsed and filtered to measure the absolute abundance of every unique TCRbeta CDR3 rearrangement. For each sample, productive Simpson clonality was calculated by taking the square root of Simpson's diversity index across productive rearrangements. TCRdb retrieved this table from immuneACCESS and kept in-frame rearrangements only. Not all clones are present; in checked studies, unresolved V genes account for under half, and no reason is known for the remainder. V and J calls and clone size are those listed in that table; D and trimming were worked out from the DNA. The sample table shows fewer than 30,000 clones, and 77% are seen once. The ten largest clonotypes hold around 7.9% of the sample.

Spanning cysteine to phenylalanine, the CDR3 consists of 17 amino acids. Just the 51-base CDR3 DNA is kept, in frame starting at base 1. CDR1 and CDR2 were assigned from the germline V gene as KGHSH and LQKENI. V gives up 3 bases and J gives up 0 bases, and the segment between their germline ends measures 15 bases. Sample: peripheral blood. The TCR originated in a woman between 65 and 79 years old with active or convalescent COVID-19. Here the chain combines TRBV18 and TRBJ1-3, with an unclear D gene assignment. The DNA reads TGTGCCAGCTCACCCCTTTCGGGGTTCAGCTCTGGAAACACCATATATTTT. This encodes CASSPLSGFSSGNTIYF.